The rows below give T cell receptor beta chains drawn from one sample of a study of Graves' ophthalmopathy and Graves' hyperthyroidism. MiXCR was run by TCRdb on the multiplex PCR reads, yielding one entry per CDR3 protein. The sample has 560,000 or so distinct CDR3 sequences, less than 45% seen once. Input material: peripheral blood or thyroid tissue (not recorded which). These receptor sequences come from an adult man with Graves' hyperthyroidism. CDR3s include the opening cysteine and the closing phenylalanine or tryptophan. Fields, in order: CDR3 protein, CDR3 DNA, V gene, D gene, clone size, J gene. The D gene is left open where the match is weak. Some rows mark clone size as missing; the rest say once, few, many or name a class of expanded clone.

CDR3: CSARATSGWADTQYF; DNA: TGCAGTGCTAGAGCGACTAGCGGGTGGGCAGATACGCAGTATTTT; V: TRBV20-1; D: TRBD2; size: .; J: TRBJ2-3
CDR3: CASAPGVEGEAFF; DNA: TGCGCCAGCGCCCCCGGGGTGGAGGGGGAAGCTTTCTTT; V: TRBV5-1; D: .; size: many; J: TRBJ1-1
CDR3: CASSEARRNTEAFF; DNA: TGTGCCAGCAGTGAAGCGCGCCGGAACACTGAAGCTTTCTTT; V: TRBV6-1; D: .; size: many; J: TRBJ1-1
CDR3: CASSKTGTGVSQFF; DNA: TGCGCCAGCAGTAAGACTGGGACAGGGGTTTCACAGTTCTTC; V: TRBV10-2; D: TRBD1; size: .; J: TRBJ2-1
CDR3: CASSLRTGYLYGYTF; DNA: TGTGCCAGCAGTTTGAGGACAGGGTACCTCTATGGCTACACCTTC; V: TRBV5-6; D: TRBD1; size: many; J: TRBJ1-2
CDR3: CASSHHGQGTYEQYF; DNA: TGTGCCAGCAGTCACCACGGACAGGGAACCTACGAGCAGTACTTC; V: TRBV6-5; D: TRBD1; size: .; J: TRBJ2-7
CDR3: CASSFLGAGTGELFF; DNA: TGTGCCAGCAGCTTCTTGGGGGCCGGGACCGGGGAGCTGTTTTTT; V: TRBV5-6; D: .; size: few; J: TRBJ2-2
CDR3: CASHEGGTVQETQYF; DNA: TGTGCCAGCCATGAGGGGGGGACAGTACAAGAGACCCAGTACTTC; V: TRBV19; D: .; size: .; J: TRBJ2-5
CDR3: CSARVGGASNQPQHF; DNA: TGCAGTGCTAGAGTGGGAGGGGCTAGCAATCAGCCCCAGCATTTT; V: TRBV20-1; D: .; size: many; J: TRBJ1-5
CDR3: CASSLWRGRPSEQYF; DNA: TGTGCCAGCAGCCTCTGGAGGGGGAGACCCTCCGAGCAGTACTTC; V: TRBV12-3/TRBV12-4; D: .; size: .; J: TRBJ2-7
CDR3: CAISVLGTGELFF; DNA: TGTGCCATCAGTGTCTTGGGGACCGGGGAGCTGTTTTTT; V: TRBV10-3; D: .; size: many; J: TRBJ2-2
CDR3: CSVFDRASSYEQYF; DNA: TGCAGCGTTTTCGACAGGGCCAGCTCCTACGAGCAGTACTTC; V: TRBV29-1; D: TRBD1; size: many; J: TRBJ2-7
CDR3: CASSLEGITDTQYF; DNA: TGTGCCAGCAGCCTAGAGGGGATCACAGATACGCAGTATTTT; V: TRBV7-9; D: .; size: .; J: TRBJ2-3
CDR3: CASSPPSGTEQYF; DNA: TGTGCCAGCAGCCCCCCTAGCGGGACCGAGCAGTACTTC; V: TRBV7-9; D: TRBD2; size: many; J: TRBJ2-7
CDR3: CASSPRKGGYTF; DNA: TGTGCCAGCAGCCCCCGAAAGGGTGGCTACACCTTC; V: TRBV13; D: .; size: many; J: TRBJ1-2
CDR3: CASSQAQAGGAADTQYF; DNA: TGCGCCAGCAGCCAAGCCCAAGCGGGGGGAGCAGCAGATACGCAGTATTTT; V: TRBV4-1; D: TRBD2; size: few; J: TRBJ2-3
CDR3: CASSLGSNQETQYF; DNA: TGCGCCAGCAGCTTGGGATCAAACCAAGAGACCCAGTACTTC; V: TRBV5-1; D: .; size: .; J: TRBJ2-5
CDR3: CASSLATSGRNEQFF; DNA: TGTGCCAGCAGCTTAGCCACTAGCGGGAGAAATGAGCAGTTCTTC; V: TRBV7-2; D: TRBD2; size: few; J: TRBJ2-1
CDR3: CASSLSGFYNEQFF; DNA: TGCGCCAGCAGCTTGAGCGGATTCTACAATGAGCAGTTCTTC; V: TRBV5-1; D: .; size: .; J: TRBJ2-1
CDR3: CATSLGQKETQYF; DNA: TGTGCCACCAGTCTCGGACAGAAAGAGACCCAGTACTTC; V: TRBV24-1; D: .; size: .; J: TRBJ2-5
CDR3: CAISPSGGGNGYTF; DNA: TGTGCCATCAGTCCCAGTGGAGGGGGAAACGGCTACACCTTC; V: TRBV10-3; D: .; size: many; J: TRBJ1-2
CDR3: CASSFRDRTEYEQYF; DNA: TGTGCCAGCAGCTTCCGGGACAGGACCGAGTACGAGCAGTACTTC; V: TRBV7-9; D: TRBD1; size: .; J: TRBJ2-7
CDR3: CASSFRVGGYTF; DNA: TGTGCCAGCAGTTTTAGGGTGGGTGGCTACACCTTC; V: TRBV12-3/TRBV12-4; D: .; size: .; J: TRBJ1-2
CDR3: CASSPEGQGAYGANVLTF; DNA: TGTGCCAGCAGCCCCGAAGGACAGGGGGCTTATGGGGCCAACGTCCTGACTTTC; V: TRBV7-3; D: TRBD1; size: many; J: TRBJ2-6
CDR3: CASSFNTGDGYTF; DNA: TGTGCCAGCAGCTTTAATACAGGGGATGGCTACACCTTC; V: TRBV7-9; D: TRBD1; size: many; J: TRBJ1-2
CDR3: CAISGQGARNGQFF; DNA: TGTGCCATCAGTGGACAGGGGGCGAGGAATGGGCAGTTCTTC; V: TRBV10-3; D: TRBD1; size: .; J: TRBJ2-1
CDR3: CAISGPGDEAFF; DNA: TGTGCCATCAGTGGGCCGGGAGATGAAGCTTTCTTT; V: TRBV10-3; D: .; size: .; J: TRBJ1-1
CDR3: CASSQQAGTGSGRGYTF; DNA: TGTGCCAGCAGCCAACAAGCCGGGACAGGATCCGGAAGGGGCTACACCTTC; V: TRBV14; D: TRBD1; size: .; J: TRBJ1-2
CDR3: CASSFSQMLSSYNSPLHF; DNA: TGTGCCAGCAGTTTCTCACAGATGTTGAGCTCCTATAATTCACCCCTCCACTTT; V: TRBV7-2; D: .; size: few; J: TRBJ1-6
CDR3: CASSFASGGLETQYF; DNA: TGTGCCAGCAGCTTCGCTAGCGGGGGGCTGGAGACCCAGTACTTC; V: TRBV7-2; D: TRBD2; size: once; J: TRBJ2-5
CDR3: CASGRRTVNYGYTF; DNA: TGTGCCAGCGGAAGACGGACGGTGAACTATGGCTACACCTTC; V: TRBV28; D: .; size: .; J: TRBJ1-2
CDR3: CASSEWADF; DNA: TGTGCCAGCAGTGAGTGGGCGGATTTT; V: TRBV2; D: .; size: .; J: TRBJ1-3
CDR3: CSARDHRTSGRGEQYF; DNA: TGCAGTGCTAGAGACCACCGGACTAGCGGGAGGGGCGAGCAGTACTTC; V: TRBV20-1; D: TRBD2; size: .; J: TRBJ2-7
CDR3: CASSLVPSSCEQYF; DNA: TGCGCCAGCAGCTTGGTTCCGAGCTCCTGCGAGCAGTACTTC; V: TRBV5-1; D: .; size: .; J: TRBJ2-7
CDR3: CSARDGLAGQETQYF; DNA: TGCAGTGCTAGAGATGGACTAGCGGGACAAGAGACCCAGTACTTC; V: TRBV20-1; D: TRBD2; size: many; J: TRBJ2-5
CDR3: CASSSIGDEEETQYF; DNA: TGTGCCAGCAGTTCAATCGGGGACGAGGAGGAGACCCAGTACTTC; V: TRBV28; D: .; size: .; J: TRBJ2-5
CDR3: CASSPKLGSTIYF; DNA: TGTGCCAGCAGTCCAAAGCTTGGAAGCACCATATATTTT; V: TRBV12-3/TRBV12-4; D: .; size: .; J: TRBJ1-3
CDR3: CASSSLGGSPWQPQHF; DNA: TGTGCCAGCAGTTCACTAGGGGGATCCCCTTGGCAGCCCCAGCATTTT; V: TRBV7-8; D: .; size: many; J: TRBJ1-5
CDR3: CSAILTSGGVETQYF; DNA: TGCAGTGCTATACTGACTAGCGGGGGGGTGGAGACCCAGTACTTC; V: TRBV20-1; D: TRBD2; size: many; J: TRBJ2-5
CDR3: CASRSVETQYF; DNA: TGTGCCAGCAGGTCTGTCGAGACCCAGTACTTC; V: TRBV6-5; D: .; size: few; J: TRBJ2-5
CDR3: CASSLVEGLAGGHSYEQYF; DNA: TGTGCCAGCAGCTTAGTAGAGGGCCTAGCGGGAGGCCACTCCTACGAGCAGTACTTC; V: TRBV7-2; D: TRBD2; size: .; J: TRBJ2-7
CDR3: CSVELGNYGYTF; DNA: TGCAGCGTTGAGCTGGGAAACTATGGCTACACCTTC; V: TRBV29-1; D: .; size: .; J: TRBJ1-2
CDR3: CASSGRGNTEAFF; DNA: TGTGCCAGCAGTGGAAGGGGGAATACTGAAGCTTTCTTT; V: TRBV9; D: .; size: many; J: TRBJ1-1
CDR3: CASSYTTSGGNTGELFF; DNA: TGTGCCAGCAGTTACACCACTAGCGGGGGAAACACCGGGGAGCTGTTTTTT; V: TRBV6-5; D: TRBD2; size: .; J: TRBJ2-2
CDR3: CSVGSDRGGIGSPLHF; DNA: TGCAGCGTTGGGAGCGACAGAGGGGGCATTGGTTCACCCCTCCACTTT; V: TRBV29-1; D: TRBD1; size: .; J: TRBJ1-6
CDR3: CSAPLRAEQYF; DNA: TGCAGTGCTCCCCTCCGGGCTGAGCAGTACTTC; V: TRBV20-1; D: .; size: many; J: TRBJ2-7
CDR3: CSASWQGPEKLFF; DNA: TGCAGTGCTAGTTGGCAGGGCCCTGAAAAACTGTTTTTT; V: TRBV20-1; D: .; size: many; J: TRBJ1-4
CDR3: CASSLVSKQFF; DNA: TGTGCCAGCAGCTTAGTGTCCAAGCAGTTCTTC; V: TRBV7-9; D: .; size: many; J: TRBJ2-1
CDR3: CAWNAGTNQPQHF; DNA: TGTGCCTGGAATGCAGGGACTAATCAGCCCCAGCATTTT; V: TRBV30; D: .; size: few; J: TRBJ1-5
CDR3: CASSYGDISYEQYF; DNA: TGTGCCAGCAGTTATGGAGATATCTCCTACGAGCAGTACTTC; V: TRBV12-3/TRBV12-4; D: .; size: few; J: TRBJ2-7
CDR3: CASSSPGQNTEAFF; DNA: TGTGCCAGCAGTTCACCGGGACAGAACACTGAAGCTTTCTTT; V: TRBV12-3/TRBV12-4; D: .; size: .; J: TRBJ1-1